Described below is a single T cell receptor (beta chain) sequence and its context. These data originate in a study of blood T cell repertoires in COVID-19. The germline V gene encodes CDR1 SGHRS and CDR2 YFSETQ. The V end was cut by 5 bases, the J end by 6 bases, with 17 bases between. There are 15 residues in the CDR3. Sequenced by immunoSEQ multiplex PCR; TCRdb stores in-frame clones only, minus some. The sample records 60,000 to 65,000 clones, around 83% being singletons. The chain employs TRBV5-1 and TRBJ2-2; D may be TRBD2 (6 bases). This TCR was sampled from a man in his forties or fifties with COVID-19, enrolled during active disease. The sequencing sample was made of peripheral blood. The DNA for the CDR3 is TGCGCCAGCAGGGAGGGGCGAGTTAACGCCGGGGAGCTGTTTTTT. Its protein product is CASREGRVNAGELFF.